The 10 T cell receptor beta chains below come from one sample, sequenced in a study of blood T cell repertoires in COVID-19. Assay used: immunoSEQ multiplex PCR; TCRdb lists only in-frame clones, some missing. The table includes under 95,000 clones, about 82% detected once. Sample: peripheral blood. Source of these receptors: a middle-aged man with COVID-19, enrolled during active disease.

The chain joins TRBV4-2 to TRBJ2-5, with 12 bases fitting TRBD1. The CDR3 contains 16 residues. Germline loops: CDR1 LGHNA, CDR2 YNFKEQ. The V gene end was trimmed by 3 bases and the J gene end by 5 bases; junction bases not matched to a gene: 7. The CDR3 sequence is CASSQNPGTGGETQYF. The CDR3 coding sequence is TGTGCCAGCAGCCAGAATCCGGGGACAGGGGGCGAGACCCAGTACTTC.

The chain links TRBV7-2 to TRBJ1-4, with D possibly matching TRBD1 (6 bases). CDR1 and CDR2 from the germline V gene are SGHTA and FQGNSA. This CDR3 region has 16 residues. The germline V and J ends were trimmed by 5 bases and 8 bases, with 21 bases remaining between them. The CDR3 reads CASSPFPGAAEEKLFF. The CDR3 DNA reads TGTGCCAGCAGCCCGTTCCCAGGGGCCGCCGAGGAAAAACTGTTTTTT.

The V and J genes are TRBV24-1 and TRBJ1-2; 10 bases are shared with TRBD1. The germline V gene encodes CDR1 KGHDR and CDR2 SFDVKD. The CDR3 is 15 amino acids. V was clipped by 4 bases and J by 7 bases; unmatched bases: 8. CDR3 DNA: TGTGCCACCAGTGAGCCGGGACAGGGGTTGGGTGGCTACACCTTC. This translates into CATSEPGQGLGGYTF.

The CDR3 spells CASSNTGIGSDTQYF. DNA of the CDR3: TGTGCCAGCAGTAACACGGGAATTGGATCAGATACGCAGTATTTT. The V gene is TRBV6-5, the J gene TRBJ2-3; tentative D call: TRBD2 (5 bases). Trimming shortened V by 5 bases and J by 4 bases, and 16 bases separated the two germline ends. The CDR3 covers 15 residues. The germline V gene encodes CDR1 MNHEY and CDR2 SVGAGI.

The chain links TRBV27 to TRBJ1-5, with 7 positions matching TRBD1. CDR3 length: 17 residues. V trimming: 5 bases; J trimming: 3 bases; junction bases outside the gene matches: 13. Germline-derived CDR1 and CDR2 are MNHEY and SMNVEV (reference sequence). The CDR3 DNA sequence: TGTGCCAGCAGTCCAAGGGTACAGGGGATAACCAATCAGCCCCAGCATTTT. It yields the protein CASSPRVQGITNQPQHF.

The CDR3 reads CATSVPGEQFF. The CDR3 DNA is TGTGCCACCAGTGTCCCCGGGGAGCAGTTCTTC. The chain carries TRBV24-1 and TRBJ2-1; D gene uncertain. Deletions cut 5 bases from V and 10 bases from J, with 8 bases between. This CDR3 has 11 amino acids. The germline gives CDR1 KGHDR, CDR2 SFDVKD.

The CDR3 is CASSSPFAGDSYTGELFF. CDR3 nucleotide sequence: TGTGCCAGCAGCAGTCCTTTTGCCGGCGACTCTTACACCGGGGAGCTGTTTTTT. The rearrangement links TRBV5-5 to TRBJ2-2, with D unresolved. Germline loops: CDR1 SGHKS, CDR2 YYEKEE (reference sequence). The CDR3 sequence is 18 residues long. With 4 bases removed from V and 3 bases from J, the gap between germline ends came to 22 bases.

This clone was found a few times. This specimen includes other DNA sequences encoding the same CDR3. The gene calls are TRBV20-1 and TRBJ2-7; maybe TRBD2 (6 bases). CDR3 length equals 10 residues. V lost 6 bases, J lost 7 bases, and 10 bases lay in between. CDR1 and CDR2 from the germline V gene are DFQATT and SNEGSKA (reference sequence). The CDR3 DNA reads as TGCAGTGCCTCACGGGGGGAGCAGTACTTC. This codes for CSASRGEQYF.

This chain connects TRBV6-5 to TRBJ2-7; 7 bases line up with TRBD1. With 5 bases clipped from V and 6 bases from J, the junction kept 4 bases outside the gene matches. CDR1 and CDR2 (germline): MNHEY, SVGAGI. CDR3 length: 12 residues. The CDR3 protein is CASSRDSGEQYF. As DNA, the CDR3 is TGTGCCAGCAGTAGGGACAGCGGCGAGCAGTACTTC.

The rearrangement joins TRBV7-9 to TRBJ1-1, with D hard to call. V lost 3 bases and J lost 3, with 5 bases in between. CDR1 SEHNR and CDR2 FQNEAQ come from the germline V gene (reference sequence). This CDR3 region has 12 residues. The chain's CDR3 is CASSLSYTEAFF. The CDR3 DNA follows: TGTGCCAGCAGCTTGAGCTACACTGAAGCTTTCTTT.